These 29 T cell receptor beta chains were all obtained from the same sample, sequenced in a study of regulatory T cells in long-lasting Graves disease. The time point here: newly diagnosed GD, antithyroid drugs for less than 3 months. The TCR library was prepared using RNA isolated from PBMCs. Construction of TCR beta libraries relied on iRepertoire HTBI primers and on Arm-PCR targeting CDR3 regions. MiXCR, run by TCRdb on the multiplex PCR reads, gives a single entry per CDR3 protein. Counted here are fewer than 500,000 distinct CDR3 sequences, around 16% occurring once; the ten biggest clones make up less than 15%. These data also featured in a second study, about T cells in Graves' hyperthyroidism and ophthalmopathy.

The material sequenced was peripheral blood mononuclear cells (PBMCs), taken at new diagnosis, from a patient treated with antithyroid drugs. These TCRs come from a man aged 40-49 years with Graves disease.

Worth noting for this clonotype: A much larger clone sits a single nucleotide away, making a read error possible. This chain joins TRBV7-9 and TRBJ2-7; the match to TRBD2 covers 8 bases. CDR1 is SEHNR, CDR2 FQNEAQ, per germline (reference sequence). V shed 1 base, J shed 6 bases, and the junction held 8 bases outside the gene matches. The CDR3 runs 15 residues. CDR3 coding DNA: TGTGCCAGCAGCTTAGGGTCCACTAGCGGCTGCGAGCAGTACTTC. Translated: CASSLGSTSGCEQYF.

This clonotype was detected once. A much larger clone differs from this one at a single base, so this may be a read error. The chain recombines TRBV20-1 with TRBJ2-2; the D is unclear. Trimming took 0 bases from V and 9 from J, leaving 11 bases between them. Germline V CDR1 and CDR2: DFQATT, SNEGSKA (reference sequence). This CDR3 is built from 13 residues. CDR3 in amino acids: CSAREFIARELFF. The CDR3 bases are TGCAGTGCTAGAGAGTTCATAGCCAGGGAGCTGTTTTTT.

The CDR3 loop is CASSHGAYEQYF. In DNA, the CDR3 is TGTGCCAGCAGCCACGGGGCCTACGAGCAGTACTTC. The chain is built from TRBV7-9 and TRBJ2-7, with D tentatively TRBD2 (5 bases). The length of the CDR3 is 12 residues. CDR1 is SEHNR, CDR2 FQNEAQ, per germline (reference sequence). The germline V and J ends were trimmed by 5 bases and 2 bases, with 7 bases remaining between them.

V is TRBV5-1 and J is TRBJ2-3; tentative D call: TRBD1 (6 bases). V was cut by 0 bases and J by 0 bases, with 11 bases left in between. CDR1 and CDR2 from the germline V gene are SGHRS and YFSETQ. This CDR3 comprises 16 residues. The CDR3: CASSLGTGPSTDTQYF. CDR3 nucleotides: TGCGCCAGCAGCTTGGGTACAGGGCCTAGCACAGATACGCAGTATTTT. The full variable domain, its missing parts supplied by reference TRBV5-1 and TRBJ2-3, is KAGVTQTPRYLIKTRGQQVTLSCSPISGHRSVSWYQQTPGQGLQFLFEYFSETQRNKGNFPGRFSGRQFSNSRSEMNVSTLELGDSALYLCASSLGTGPSTDTQYFGPGTRLTVL.

This clonotype was counted ten times or more. V usage is TRBV15 and J usage is TRBJ2-5; 7 bases align to TRBD2. V was pared by 5 bases and J by 5 bases, with 11 bases of the junction left unmatched. CDR1 LNHNV and CDR2 YYDKDF come from the germline V gene (reference sequence). The CDR3 runs 15 residues. CDR3 sequence reads: CATSHRGSHGETQYF. CDR3 DNA sequence: TGTGCCACCAGCCATCGCGGGAGTCACGGGGAGACCCAGTACTTC. Drawing the rest from reference TRBV15 and TRBJ2-5, the complete variable domain is DAMVIQNPRYQVTQFGKPVTLSCSQTLNHNVMYWYQQKSSQAPKLLFHYYDKDFNNEADTPDNFQSRRPNTSFCFLDIRSPGLGDTAMYLCATSHRGSHGETQYFGPGTRLLVL.

This clonotype was detected a few times. This chain joins TRBV24-1 and TRBJ2-5, with D perhaps TRBD1 (6 bases). CDR1 KGHDR and CDR2 SFDVKD come from the germline V gene. The CDR3 is 15 amino acids. Trimming removed 4 bases from V and 1 base from J, with 12 bases in between. CDR3 protein: CATSDPRQAQETQYF. CDR3 bases: TGTGCCACCAGTGACCCCCGACAGGCCCAAGAGACCCAGTACTTC.

Worth noting for this clonotype: The junction and the germline gene differ at one end; a read error may be behind it. The V and J genes are TRBV7-2 and TRBJ2-1; D perhaps matches TRBD1 (6 bases). CDR3 length: 18 amino acids. Germline V gives CDR1 SGHTA, CDR2 FQGNSA. The CDR3 nucleotides read TGTGCCAGCAGACGACATTCCGGGACACGTTCCTCCTACAGTGAGCAGTTCTTC. This translates into CASRRHSGTRSSYSEQFF.

Many counts were recorded for this clonotype. J is TRBJ2-1 and V is TRBV15; TRBD2 aligns across 8 bases. V was clipped by 1 base and J by 3 bases; unmatched bases: 8. Germline V gene sequence: CDR1 LNHNV, CDR2 YYDKDF (reference sequence). The CDR3 sequence is 17 residues long. The CDR3 DNA follows: TGTGCCACCAGCAGAGCGGGTCTAGCGGGCATCTACAATGAGCAGTTCTTC. Residues: CATSRAGLAGIYNEQFF. The full variable domain, in which reference TRBV15 and TRBJ2-1 provide the parts outside the CDR3, is DAMVIQNPRYQVTQFGKPVTLSCSQTLNHNVMYWYQQKSSQAPKLLFHYYDKDFNNEADTPDNFQSRRPNTSFCFLDIRSPGLGDTAMYLCATSRAGLAGIYNEQFFGPGTRLTVL.

The V call is TRBV2, the J call TRBJ2-1; D ambiguous. The CDR3 loop spans 15 amino acids. The V and J ends lost 5 bases and 2 bases respectively, with 13 bases between them. Looked up from germline, CDR1 is SNHLY and CDR2 is FYNNEI. The CDR3 coding sequence is TGTGCCAGCAGTCTGGGGATTTCGACCTACAATGAGCAGTTCTTC. Residues: CASSLGISTYNEQFF.

This clonotype was picked up a small number of times. The chain employs TRBV20-1 and TRBJ2-7; 7 bases are a match to TRBD2. The germline CDR1 and CDR2 sequences are DFQATT and SNEGSKA (reference sequence). V trimming: 3 bases; J trimming: 0 bases; junction bases outside the gene matches: 8. The CDR3 sequence is 15 residues long. This CDR3 is CSASIPSGSSYEQYF. The CDR3 DNA follows: TGCAGTGCTAGTATCCCTAGCGGATCCTCCTACGAGCAGTACTTC.

This clonotype was seen ten or more times. The chain combines TRBV18 with TRBJ1-1, with no clear D. Looked up from germline, CDR1 is KGHSH and CDR2 is LQKENI. The CDR3 is made up of 12 amino acids. Trimming stripped 4 bases from V and 6 bases from J, with 9 bases between. The CDR3 protein is CASSHQTAEAFF. DNA of the CDR3: TGTGCCAGCTCACATCAGACCGCTGAAGCTTTCTTT.

This clonotype was observed at least ten times. The V and J genes are TRBV2 and TRBJ1-5; D unclear. The CDR3 contains 14 residues. Germline V CDR1 and CDR2: SNHLY, FYNNEI. The ends were cut back, 1 base at V and 5 bases at J, with 9 bases in the middle. The DNA of the CDR3 is TGTGCCAGCAGTGAAGATGGGGTGGATCAGCCCCAGCATTTT. Amino acid sequence: CASSEDGVDQPQHF.

Ten or more counts support this clonotype. The chain is built from TRBV12-3 or TRBV12-4 and TRBJ1-1; D gene uncertain. The germline V and J ends were trimmed by 3 bases and 4 bases, with 9 bases remaining between them. This CDR3 is built from 13 residues. The CDR3: CASSFGRVTEAFF. In DNA, the CDR3 is TGTGCCAGCAGTTTCGGAAGGGTCACTGAAGCTTTCTTT.

This clonotype has ten or more counts. The V call is TRBV5-1, the J call TRBJ2-1; 7 positions match TRBD2. V dropped 2 bases and J dropped 6; count of bases not matched to a gene: 14. The CDR3 loop spans 17 amino acids. Germline lookup yields CDR1 SGHRS and CDR2 YFSETQ. Here the CDR3 DNA reads TGCGCCAGCAGCTTCTCGTTAGGCGGGAGCCATTCCAATGAGCAGTTCTTC. Amino acid sequence: CASSFSLGGSHSNEQFF.

This clonotype was found many times. CDR3 loop: CSASRQANNEQFF. CDR3 in DNA: TGCAGTGCTAGTCGCCAGGCGAACAATGAGCAGTTCTTC. The rearrangement joins TRBV20-1 to TRBJ2-1; D remains unclear. The germline gives CDR1 DFQATT, CDR2 SNEGSKA (reference sequence). The CDR3 is 13 amino acids. V was shortened by 3 bases and J by 5 bases, with 11 bases between the two germline ends.

This clonotype was observed many times. The chain links TRBV6-1 to TRBJ2-7; 8 bases fit TRBD2. Germline trimming cut 6 bases from V and 4 bases from J; bases unmatched to any gene: 11. The germline V gene encodes CDR1 MNHNS and CDR2 SASEGT. The CDR3 is 15 amino acids. This CDR3 reads CASSLQAGGRYEQYF. Written as DNA, the CDR3 is TGTGCCAGCAGCCTGCAGGCTGGCGGGAGGTACGAGCAGTACTTC.

The chain couples TRBV7-9 to TRBJ2-7, with 9 nucleotides matching TRBD1. V gave up 1 base and J gave up 7 bases; unmatched junction bases: 5. The V gene's germline CDR1 is SEHNR and CDR2 FQNEAQ (reference sequence). The CDR3 covers 14 residues. This CDR3 reads CASSLGTGAQEQYF. Written as DNA, the CDR3 is TGTGCCAGCAGCTTAGGGACAGGGGCGCAGGAGCAGTACTTC.

This clonotype was found many times. The rearrangement joins TRBV13 to TRBJ2-1, with 14 bases lining up with TRBD2. CDR1 and CDR2 from the germline V gene are PRHDT and FYEKMQ (reference sequence). The CDR3 is 17 residues long. The J segment lost 8 bases and the V segment lost 11 bases, leaving 17 bases of the junction unmatched. The CDR3 spells CASEGTSGSRGRDEQFF. CDR3 DNA: TGTGCCTCGGAAGGGACTAGCGGGAGTAGGGGACGGGATGAGCAGTTCTTC.

This chain links TRBV11-2 with TRBJ2-3, with 13 bases lining up with TRBD2. There are 17 residues in the CDR3. V shed 4 bases, J shed 2 bases, and the junction held 6 bases outside the gene matches. CDR1 is SGHAT and CDR2 is FQNNGV in the germline V gene. The CDR3 spells CASSYGLAGEFTDTQYF. CDR3 sequence (DNA): TGTGCCAGCAGCTACGGACTAGCGGGAGAGTTCACAGATACGCAGTATTTT. Using reference TRBV11-2 and TRBJ2-3 for the parts outside the CDR3, the full variable domain is EAGVAQSPRYKIIEKRQSVAFWCNPISGHATLYWYQQILGQGPKLLIQFQNNGVVDDSQLPKDRFSAERLKGVDSTLKIQPAKLEDSAVYLCASSYGLAGEFTDTQYFGPGTRLTVL.

The chain uses TRBV30 and TRBJ1-2; 7 bases align to TRBD1. The junction had 5 bases not matched to a gene; V was cut back by 3 bases and J by 4 bases. The CDR3 covers 13 residues. Germline V gives CDR1 GTSNPN, CDR2 SVGIG (reference sequence). Here the CDR3 reads CAWSGGGGYGYTF. DNA for the CDR3: TGTGCCTGGAGCGGAGGGGGCGGCTATGGCTACACCTTC.

The sample holds many counts of this clonotype. The J gene is TRBJ1-1, the V gene TRBV15; 10 positions match TRBD1. The CDR3 is 14 residues long. The germline V gene has CDR1 LNHNV and CDR2 YYDKDF (reference sequence). After removal of 8 bases from V and 4 bases from J, the junction contained 7 bases not matched to a gene. The chain's CDR3 is CATRTGGVGTEAFF. The CDR3 nucleotides read TGTGCCACCCGGACAGGGGGAGTTGGCACTGAAGCTTTCTTT. Full variable domain (outside the CDR3, taken from reference TRBV15 and TRBJ1-1): DAMVIQNPRYQVTQFGKPVTLSCSQTLNHNVMYWYQQKSSQAPKLLFHYYDKDFNNEADTPDNFQSRRPNTSFCFLDIRSPGLGDTAMYLCATRTGGVGTEAFFGQGTRLTVV.

The chain is built from TRBV2 and TRBJ2-7, with TRBD1 matching 8 bases. Germline CDR1 SNHLY, CDR2 FYNNEI. The ends lost 6 bases at V and 0 bases at J; junction bases unmatched: 10. There are 16 residues in the CDR3. The CDR3 here is CASSGRQGSRSYEQYF. DNA for the CDR3: TGTGCCAGCAGCGGCCGACAGGGGAGCCGCTCCTACGAGCAGTACTTC.

The rearrangement links TRBV29-1 to TRBJ2-7, with a weak D call TRBD1 (5 bases). V lost 3 bases, J lost 0 bases, and 6 bases lay in between. The CDR3 contains 12 residues. CDR1 and CDR2 (germline): SQVTM, ANQGSEA. The CDR3 here is CSVEQGSYEQYF. Here the CDR3 DNA reads TGCAGCGTTGAGCAGGGCTCCTACGAGCAGTACTTC.

This clonotype turned up a few times. The chain uses TRBV4-1 and TRBJ2-5; D unresolved. This CDR3 spans 14 amino acids. Germline loops: CDR1 MGHRA, CDR2 YSYEKL. Trimming took off 0 bases at V and 3 bases at J, with 8 bases between the two ends. The CDR3 is CASSQDRLEETQYF. CDR3 DNA sequence: TGCGCCAGCAGCCAAGATAGGCTAGAAGAGACCCAGTACTTC.

The table lists this clonotype with a few counts. The chain carries TRBV6-2 or TRBV6-3 and TRBJ2-1, with D perhaps TRBD2 (6 bases). Germline V gives CDR1 MNHEY, CDR2 SVGEGT. Trimming took 0 bases from V and 6 from J, leaving 9 bases between them. CDR3 length equals 14 residues. The CDR3 sequence: CASSYSGGGNEQFF. The DNA of the CDR3 is TGTGCCAGCAGTTACTCGGGGGGAGGCAATGAGCAGTTCTTC.

This clonotype was seen repeatedly, ten times or more. The chain is built from TRBV6-6 and TRBJ2-7; TRBD2 matches 12 bases. This CDR3 is 15 amino acids long. V trimming: 0 bases; J trimming: 5 bases; junction bases outside the gene matches: 2. The germline V gene has CDR1 MNHNY and CDR2 SVGAGI (reference sequence). CDR3 bases: TGTGCCAGCAGTTACTCGTGGACTAGCGGGAACGAGCAGTACTTC. It translates to CASSYSWTSGNEQYF.

This clonotype appeared a few times. The rearrangement joins TRBV7-3 to TRBJ2-7, with D hard to call. V lost 5 bases to trimming and J lost 3 bases, with 11 bases between them. CDR1 and CDR2 from the germline V gene are SGHTA and FQGTGA. The CDR3 consists of 13 residues. Written as DNA, the CDR3 is TGTGCCAGCAGCATCAGTGGGGACTACGAGCAGTACTTC. This sequence encodes CASSISGDYEQYF.

The table lists this clonotype with a few counts. The V and J genes are TRBV12-3 or TRBV12-4 and TRBJ1-5; weak D call: TRBD1 (5 bases). CDR3 length: 16 amino acids. Trimming shortened V by 8 bases and J by 2 bases, and 19 bases separated the two germline ends. The CDR3 here is CASSGGGVAGNQPQHF. CDR3 coding DNA: TGTGCCAGCTCCGGGGGGGGGGTAGCTGGCAATCAGCCCCAGCATTTT.

This clonotype occurred many times. The rearrangement joins TRBV7-9 to TRBJ2-3; D may be TRBD1 (5 bases). The CDR3 spans 14 residues. Trimming pared 5 bases from V and 2 bases from J, leaving 11 bases between. Germline V gives CDR1 SEHNR, CDR2 FQNEAQ (reference sequence). CDR3 sequence: CASSVDTNTDTQYF. The CDR3 nucleotides read TGTGCCAGCAGCGTGGACACCAACACAGATACGCAGTATTTT. The full variable domain, in which reference TRBV7-9 and TRBJ2-3 provide the parts outside the CDR3, is DTGVSQNPRHKITKRGQNVTFRCDPISEHNRLYWYRQTLGQGPEFLTYFQNEAQLEKSRLLSDRFSAERPKGSFSTLEIQRTEQGDSAMYLCASSVDTNTDTQYFGPGTRLTVL.